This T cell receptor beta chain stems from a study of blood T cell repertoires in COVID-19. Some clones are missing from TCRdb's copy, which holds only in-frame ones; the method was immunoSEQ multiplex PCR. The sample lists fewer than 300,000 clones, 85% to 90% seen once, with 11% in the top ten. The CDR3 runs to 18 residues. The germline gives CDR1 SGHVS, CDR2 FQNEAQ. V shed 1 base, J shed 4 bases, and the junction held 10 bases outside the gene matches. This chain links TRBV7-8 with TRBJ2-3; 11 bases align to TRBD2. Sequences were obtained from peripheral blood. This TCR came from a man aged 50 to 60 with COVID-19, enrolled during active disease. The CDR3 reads CASSLVAGGPVVPDTQYF. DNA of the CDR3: TGTGCCAGCAGCTTAGTAGCGGGAGGGCCGGTTGTTCCAGATACGCAGTATTTT.